What follows are 11 T cell receptor beta chains derived from one specimen sequenced in a study of cytomegalovirus exposure and HLA in healthy donors. With 60 Vbeta and 13 Jbeta primers, the PCR was carried out. Libraries were prepared by immunoSEQ multiplex PCR; TCRdb keeps only in-frame clonotypes and omits some of them. Here the sample spans more than 80,000 clones, approximately 72% being singletons. The sample was PBMCs. The receptor source for this set is a female donor in good health and CMV-seropositive.

This clone was detected a few times. The chain has TRBV6-1 and TRBJ1-6; TRBD1 is a possible D gene (5 bases). The CDR3 has 14 residues. Germline assignment: CDR1 MNHNS and CDR2 SASEGT. The V end was cut by 5 bases, the J end by 10 bases, with 15 bases between. CDR3 loop: CASSPSGGASPLHF. DNA of the CDR3: TGTGCCAGCAGTCCCTCAGGTGGGGCATCACCCCTCCACTTT.

The chain uses TRBV2 and TRBJ1-4; D uncertain. Germline assignment: CDR1 SNHLY and CDR2 FYNNEI. CDR3 length: 15 amino acids. Trimming stripped 4 bases from V and 0 bases from J, with 9 bases between. CDR3 in DNA: TGTGCCAGCAGTGTGGGCCGACCAACTAATGAAAAACTGTTTTTT. Encoded protein: CASSVGRPTNEKLFF.

V gene TRBV7-2 combines with J gene TRBJ2-7; 7 bases map to TRBD2. Germline CDR1 SGHTA, CDR2 FQGNSA. With V trimmed by 5 bases and J by 5 bases, 9 bases remained unmatched. The CDR3 has 14 residues. The CDR3 DNA reads TGTGCCAGCAGCCCGAGACTAGCATCGGACGAGCAGTACTTC. Its translation is CASSPRLASDEQYF.

The chain carries TRBV28 and TRBJ1-1, with 8 positions matching TRBD1. Trimming at V came to 6 bases and at J to 4 bases, leaving 7 bases not matched to a gene. CDR1 and CDR2 from the germline V gene are MDHEN and SYDVKM. The CDR3 runs 14 residues. This chain's CDR3 is CASRLTGGGTEAFF. In DNA, the CDR3 is TGTGCCAGCAGGTTAACAGGGGGGGGCACTGAAGCTTTCTTT.

Comments on this clone: A read error may account for a junction end that differs from germline. The V gene is TRBV19, the J gene TRBJ1-2, with 12 bases that match TRBD1. This CDR3 has 12 amino acids. CDR1 and CDR2 (germline): LNHDA, SQIVND (reference sequence). The CDR3 here is CASTGQGAFGAF. The CDR3 DNA is TGTGCCAGTACGGGACAGGGGGCGTTTGGGGCCTTC.

The CDR3 nucleotides read TGTGCCAGTAGTATAGAAAGACAAAGCTCCTCTGGCTACACCTTC. This gives the protein CASSIERQSSSGYTF. The chain combines TRBV19 with TRBJ1-2; D is uncertain. V lost 0 bases to trimming and J lost 7 bases, with 15 bases between them. CDR1 and CDR2 from the germline V gene are LNHDA and SQIVND (reference sequence). This CDR3 has 15 residues.

The rearrangement links TRBV10-3 to TRBJ1-2; 7 bases agree with TRBD1. The length of the CDR3 is 12 residues. The germline gives CDR1 ENHRY, CDR2 SYGVKD. Unmatched junction bases numbered 6, after V lost 10 bases and J lost 4 bases. The CDR3 is CATGGGRYGYTF. The CDR3 nucleotides read TGTGCCACCGGAGGGGGCCGCTATGGCTACACCTTC.

The chain carries TRBV6-5 and TRBJ1-6; D remains ambiguous. V lost 1 base and J lost 6, with 7 bases in between. Looked up from germline, CDR1 is MNHEY and CDR2 is SVGAGI. This CDR3 is 14 amino acids long. Here the CDR3 reads CASSYLAVNSPLHF. CDR3 DNA: TGTGCCAGCAGTTACTTGGCAGTTAATTCACCCCTCCACTTT.

The chain is built from TRBV5-1 and TRBJ2-3; D is undetermined. Germline-derived CDR1 and CDR2 are SGHRS and YFSETQ. The CDR3 sequence is 14 residues long. Trimming removed 1 base at V and 5 bases at J, with 11 bases between. The CDR3 loop is CASSLSGHGDTQYF. The DNA of the CDR3 is TGCGCCAGCAGCTTGTCTGGGCATGGAGATACGCAGTATTTT.

The genes are TRBV30 and TRBJ1-6, with a possible D match to TRBD1 (6 bases). The V gene lost 1 base and the J gene lost 11 bases, with 18 bases spanning the gap. This CDR3 comprises 15 residues. Germline CDR1 is GTSNPN and CDR2 is SVGIG (reference sequence). CDR3 nucleotides: TGTGCCTGGAGTGCCGACAGGCGCCAGGATACACCCCTCCACTTT. Translating gives CAWSADRRQDTPLHF.

The chain uses TRBV6-1 and TRBJ2-7; D possibly corresponds to TRBD1 (6 bases). Germline loops: CDR1 MNHNS, CDR2 SASEGT. The CDR3 loop spans 15 amino acids. V lost 3 bases and J lost 4, with 16 bases in between. The CDR3 is CASSDEGESRYEQYF. The CDR3 region has the DNA TGTGCCAGCAGTGACGAGGGGGAGAGCCGTTACGAGCAGTACTTC.